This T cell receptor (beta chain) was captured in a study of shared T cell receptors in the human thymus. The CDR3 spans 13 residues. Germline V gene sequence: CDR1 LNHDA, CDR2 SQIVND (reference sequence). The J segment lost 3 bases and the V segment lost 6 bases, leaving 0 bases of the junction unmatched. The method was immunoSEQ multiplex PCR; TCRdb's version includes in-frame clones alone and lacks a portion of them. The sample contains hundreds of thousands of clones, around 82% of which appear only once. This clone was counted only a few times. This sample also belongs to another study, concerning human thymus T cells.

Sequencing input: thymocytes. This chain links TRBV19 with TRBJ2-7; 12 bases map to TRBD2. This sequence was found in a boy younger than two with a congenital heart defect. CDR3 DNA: TGTGCCAGTAGGACTAGCGGGAGCTACGAGCAGTACTTC. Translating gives CASRTSGSYEQYF. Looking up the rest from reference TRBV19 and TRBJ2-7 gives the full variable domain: DGGITQSPKYLFRKEGQNVTLSCEQNLNHDAMYWYRQDPGQGLRLIYYSQIVNDFQKGDIAEGYSVSREKKESFPLTVTSAQKNPTAFYLCASRTSGSYEQYFGPGTRLTVT.